This T cell receptor beta chain derives from a study of blood T cell dynamics during melanoma immunotherapy. As to time point: pre-treatment baseline. Assay: immunoSEQ multiplex PCR; the TCRdb copy retains only in-frame clones and omits some. The sample shows about 20,000 clones, roughly 89% of them seen only once. The germline gives CDR1 SNHLY, CDR2 FYNNEI. This CDR3 has 15 residues. With V trimmed by 5 bases and J by 1 base, 7 bases remained unmatched. V and J are TRBV2 and TRBJ2-5; 7 positions match TRBD2. This specimen consisted of blood, obtained from a patient treated with checkpoint blockade. This sequence was found in a human donor with melanoma. In DNA, the CDR3 is TGTGCCAGCAGTCGCACCCGGACTAGCCAAGAGACCCAGTACTTC. Its protein is CASSRTRTSQETQYF.